This TCR beta chain derives from a study of CD8 T cells in Susac syndrome (dated by TCRdb to between 2017 and 2020). With regard to the full study: Among the Susac syndrome patients who were sequenced, clinically active disease was present in six and clinical remission was observed in fewer than 10. Whether CD8+ T cell activation and differentiation in Susac syndrome was antigen driven was tested using repertoire sequencing. Susac syndrome patients were therapy-naive, on corticosteroids (some also receiving IVIg), or on IVIg alone at blood withdrawal.

The germline V end is reduced by 4 bases and the J end by 4 bases; junction bases left unmatched: 7. Taken from cysteine to valine, the CDR3 has 15 residues. Just the 45-base CDR3 DNA is kept, in frame starting at base 1. The germline V gene gives CDR1 as MDHEN and CDR2 as SYDVKM. RNA was extracted using the RNeasy kit, and about 0.5 to 1 ug of the RNA was reverse transcribed with random hexamers. TCR beta CDR3 regions were amplified with the immunoSEQ multiplex PCR assay covering 54 Vbeta and 13 Jbeta segments. PCR amplification bias was corrected using a synthetic template baseline for primer optimization and computational correction. In the original analysis: Reads were annotated to V, D and J genes per IMGT and analyzed with immunoSEQ Analyzer, keeping only productive sequences. Clonality was calculated as one minus the Shannon entropy normalized by log2 of the number of productive unique sequences. Public and private clones were assessed among the 100 most prevalent clones of each patient and control. Clones were defined as Susac-specific if absent from the healthy and MS cohorts, from 1052 published viral clones and from other ImmuneACCESS disease sequences. The public reads were reprocessed in TCRdb via fastp at Q25 and MiXCR, keeping in-frame beta chains. Every entry covers one CDR3 protein and lists the most common genes and DNA from its rows. In this record, the V and J calls reflect TCRdb's handling and not the investigators' own analysis. The sample has under 200,000 distinct CDR3 sequences on record, about 96% of them singletons. The ten biggest clones cover around 0.12% of the sample.

High-throughput TCR beta sequencing profiled peripheral blood CD8+ and CD4+ T cells from healthy donors, Susac syndrome patients and multiple sclerosis patients. Recently defined diagnostic criteria for definite or probable disease were met by the Susac syndrome patients. CD8+ TEMRA cells were enriched by FACS, while bulk CD8+ and CD4+ T cells were purified by magnetic negative isolation. Blood was drawn into EDTA tubes, processed within 24 hours, and PBMCs were isolated by density gradient centrifugation. PBMCs intended for TCR sequencing were cryopreserved in liquid nitrogen and thawed later in a water bath at 37 degrees C. The sorted or isolated CD4+, CD8+ and CD8+ TEMRA cells reached a purity of at least 90%. On this clonotype itself: This receptor's antigen is unknown. It has no much larger one-base neighbor in the sample; base qualities were not kept.

General findings and caveats noted by the study authors: No clonal expansion was detected in the CD4+ T cell repertoire of Susac syndrome patients. The study acknowledged that relatively few individuals were included in the TCR sequencing and HLA analysis.

Here the chain combines TRBV28 and TRBJ2-7, with 10 bases matching TRBD2. This clonotype was sampled from a human donor with Susac syndrome. The sequencing sample was made of CD4+ T cells from PBMCs. The DNA sequence is TGTGCCAGCAGTTCGCGCCGGACTAGCGGATACGAGCAGTACGTC. It codes for CASSSRRTSGYEQYV.